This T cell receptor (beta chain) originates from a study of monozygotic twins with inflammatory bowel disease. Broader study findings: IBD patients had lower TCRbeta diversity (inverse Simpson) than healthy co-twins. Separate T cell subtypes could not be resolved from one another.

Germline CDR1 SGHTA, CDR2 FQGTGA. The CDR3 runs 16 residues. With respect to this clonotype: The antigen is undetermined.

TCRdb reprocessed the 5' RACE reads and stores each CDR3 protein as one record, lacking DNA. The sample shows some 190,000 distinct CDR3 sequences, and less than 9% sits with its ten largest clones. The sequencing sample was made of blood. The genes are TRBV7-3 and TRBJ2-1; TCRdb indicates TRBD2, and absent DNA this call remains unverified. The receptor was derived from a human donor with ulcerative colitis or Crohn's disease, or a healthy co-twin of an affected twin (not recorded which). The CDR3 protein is CASSPHGREGPNEQFF.